The sequence of this T cell receptor beta chain was determined in a study of blood T cell repertoires in COVID-19 (dated by TCRdb to the early 2020s). Context from the whole study: Collaborator samples came from the United States, Italy and Spain and covered acute and convalescent phases of COVID-19. The repertoires were made available in a free public database intended to serve as a resource for research on the immune response to SARS-CoV-2. Where HLA class I and class II types were available, the types were taken from metadata supplied by the sample provider, not from assay-based typing. Samples were obtained from the ongoing ImmuneRACE study (first 160 participants) and from approximately 1,200 subjects provided by 6 global collaborators. The prospective study material was composed of cDNA or gDNA derived from T cells, B-cell-depleted T cells, or PBMCs. Deeply sampled blood TCRbeta repertoires from subjects exposed to, actively infected with, or recovered from COVID-19 were included in the dataset. The sample metadata nearly always contained a de-identified subject ID, COVID-19 status, age in years and sex. The full study reports these points: Clinical and demographic metadata were provided uncurated, with the amount varying by source and participant.

About this clone: What antigen it recognizes has not been identified. Base qualities were left out, and no much larger clone turns up one base away.

The CDR3 starts with the cysteine, ends with the phenylalanine, and has 12 residues. CDR3 DNA is the only sequence kept; it has 36 bases, read in frame from the first base. The junction shows trimming of 5 bases on V and 3 bases on J, and the gene matches do not reach 0 bases of it. Based on the germline V gene, the CDR1 and CDR2 sequences are MDHEN and SYDVKM. The immunoSEQ Assay, a bias-controlled multiplex PCR, was used to amplify TCRbeta CDR3 regions from genomic DNA. From the authors' description of their analysis: The number of nucleated cells in each sample was estimated from the amplification of reference gene primers within the assay. To quantify the absolute abundance of each unique TCRbeta CDR3 rearrangement, sequence reads were collapsed and filtered. For each sample, productive Simpson clonality was calculated as the square root of Simpson's diversity index across productive rearrangements. TCRdb stores this immuneACCESS table with in-frame sequences only. Part of the clones is absent; in the studies checked, under half of the shortfall reflects unresolved V genes, and no reason is known for the rest. From that table come the V and J calls and clone size; the DNA was used to work out D and trimming. For this sample there are fewer than 95,000 clones; nearly 90% appear just once. Over 7% of the sample goes to the ten largest clones.

Each collaborating institution followed its own protocols to collect whole blood in K2EDTA tubes. Collaborator samples were shipped for TCRbeta analysis as frozen whole blood, isolated PBMCs, or DNA extracted from either sample type. The sequence was collected from a man aged 45 to 65 with acute or convalescent COVID-19. The V and J segments used are TRBV28 and TRBJ1-2, with 7 junctional bases fitting TRBD1. The sample taken for sequencing was peripheral blood. CDR3 protein: CASSTGDYGYTF. The DNA is as follows: TGTGCCAGCAGTACAGGGGACTATGGCTACACCTTC.